These 14 T cell receptor beta chains were all obtained from the same sample, sequenced in a study of cytomegalovirus exposure and HLA in healthy donors. PCR used 60 Vbeta primers and 13 Jbeta primers. Sequencing used immunoSEQ multiplex PCR; TCRdb keeps in-frame clones, though not all of them. The data hold about 60,000 clones, with about 80% observed a single time. The sequenced sample consisted of PBMCs. All receptors come from a woman younger than 45 in good health and CMV-seronegative.

V gene TRBV25-1 combines with J gene TRBJ2-3; D gene unclear. Trimming left V 3 bases short and J 2 bases short, with 9 bases between. This CDR3 comprises 14 residues. Looked up from germline, CDR1 is MGHDK and CDR2 is SYGVNS. CDR3 in amino acids: CASSDPLNTDTQYF. Written as DNA, the CDR3 is TGTGCCAGCAGTGACCCCCTAAACACAGATACGCAGTATTTT.

The V call is TRBV28, the J call TRBJ2-5; 7 positions match TRBD2. The V and J ends lost 6 bases and 4 bases, in that order; junction bases with no gene match: 8. The CDR3 loop spans 14 amino acids. Germline lookup yields CDR1 MDHEN and CDR2 SYDVKM. CDR3 DNA: TGTGCCAGCAGCTCCCTAGCGGTGGGAGAGACCCAGTACTTC. Its protein is CASSSLAVGETQYF.

V and J are TRBV10-2 and TRBJ2-1; tentatively, D is TRBD1 (5 bases). CDR3 length: 14 residues. With 7 bases removed from V and 5 bases from J, the gap between germline ends came to 15 bases. Germline CDR1 WSHSY, CDR2 SAAADI. CDR3 DNA: TGCGCCAGCATAGATCAGGGCCTCCACAATGAGCAGTTCTTC. Amino acids: CASIDQGLHNEQFF.

This rearrangement joins TRBV4-3 to TRBJ1-4, with 7 bases aligning to TRBD1. CDR1 LGHNA and CDR2 YSLEER come from the germline V gene. V gave up 3 bases and J gave up 4 bases; unmatched junction bases: 2. The CDR3 totals 14 residues. The CDR3 region has the DNA TGCGCCAGCAGCCAGGACAGGTTTAATGAAAAACTGTTTTTT. Amino acid sequence: CASSQDRFNEKLFF.

The CDR3 sequence is CASSSVDQGFEQYF. CDR3 nucleotide sequence: TGTGCCAGCAGTTCCGTCGATCAGGGATTCGAGCAGTACTTC. The chain couples TRBV6-5 to TRBJ2-7, with D tentatively TRBD1 (5 bases). The CDR3 extends over 14 amino acids. CDR1 is MNHEY, CDR2 SVGAGI, per germline. V was pared by 4 bases and J by 6 bases, with 16 bases between.

Concerning this clone itself: The junction departs from the called germline gene at one end, perhaps through a read error. The chain combines TRBV6-5 with TRBJ1-1, with a tentative D call TRBD1 (5 bases). This CDR3 is 16 amino acids long. Germline V lookup: CDR1 MNHEY, CDR2 SVGAGI. In DNA, the CDR3 is TGTGCCAACAGTTACGCCCCCAGGGAATCGAGAACTGAAGCTTTCTTT. This gives the protein CANSYAPRESRTEAFF.

The chain's CDR3 is CASSYGSGTGELFF. Written as DNA, the CDR3 is TGTGCCAGCAGCTACGGGAGCGGTACCGGGGAGCTGTTTTTT. The chain couples TRBV5-6 to TRBJ2-2; D is possibly TRBD2 (6 bases). This CDR3 spans 14 amino acids. Germline V gene lookup returns CDR1 SGHDT and CDR2 YYEEEE. The germline V and J ends were trimmed by 3 bases and 5 bases, with 11 bases remaining between them.

The chain links TRBV30 to TRBJ1-5; D remains ambiguous. Germline V gives CDR1 GTSNPN, CDR2 SVGIG (reference sequence). The CDR3 consists of 13 residues. The V and J ends lost 0 bases and 5 bases respectively, with 8 bases between them. The CDR3 coding sequence is TGTGCCTGGAGTGTGCAGTCTGATCAGCCCCAGCATTTT. Its translation: CAWSVQSDQPQHF.

The chain is built from TRBV5-1 and TRBJ1-2; D is uncertain. V lost 7 bases to trimming and J lost 3 bases, with 13 bases between them. The germline V gene has CDR1 SGHRS and CDR2 YFSETQ. The CDR3 loop spans 13 amino acids. In DNA form, the CDR3 reads TGCGCCAGCCGATCACCGGGAGACTATGGCTACACCTTC. Its translation: CASRSPGDYGYTF.

This clone was detected only a few times. The rearrangement links TRBV6-1 to TRBJ2-5, with D possibly being TRBD2 (5 bases). There are 12 residues in the CDR3. CDR1 and CDR2 (germline): MNHNS, SASEGT. Trimming shortened V by 7 bases and J by 5 bases, and 11 bases separated the two germline ends. The CDR3 reads CASNSGRETQYF. CDR3 coding DNA: TGTGCCAGCAACAGCGGTCGGGAGACCCAGTACTTC.

V and J are TRBV11-3 and TRBJ2-7; D perhaps matches TRBD1 (9 bases). Trimming shortened V by 4 bases and J by 2 bases, and 21 bases separated the two germline ends. Germline V gene data show CDR1 as SGHNT and CDR2 as YENEEA. This CDR3 has 17 amino acids. The CDR3 region is CASSSGGRTGAPYEQYF. CDR3 DNA sequence: TGTGCCAGCAGCTCGGGGGGGCGGACAGGGGCTCCCTACGAGCAGTACTTC.

In regard to this clone: Mismatch with germline at one junction end may stem from a read error. The rearrangement joins TRBV30 to TRBJ1-5; possible D gene TRBD1, 6 bases. The germline CDR1 and CDR2 sequences are GTSNPN and SVGIG (reference sequence). There are 13 residues in the CDR3. CDR3 in amino acids: CTWSEGVLTPQHF. CDR3 bases: TGTACCTGGAGTGAGGGGGTACTTACGCCCCAGCATTTT.

This clone has just one count. This sequence joins TRBV20-1 and TRBJ2-7; TRBD1 might be the D (5 bases). Looked up from germline, CDR1 is DFQATT and CDR2 is SNEGSKA (reference sequence). This CDR3 is 11 amino acids long. CDR3 sequence: CGATANYEQYF. The CDR3, as DNA: TGCGGAGCGACAGCTAACTACGAGCAGTACTTC.

V is TRBV29-1 and J is TRBJ1-3; D is unclear. Germline values: CDR1 SQVTM, CDR2 ANQGSEA. V was trimmed by 0 bases and J by 0 bases, leaving 9 bases between them. The length of the CDR3 is 15 residues. The CDR3 DNA follows: TGCAGCGTTGAAGATCCGGGGAGCTCTGGAAACACCATATATTTT. Amino acids: CSVEDPGSSGNTIYF.